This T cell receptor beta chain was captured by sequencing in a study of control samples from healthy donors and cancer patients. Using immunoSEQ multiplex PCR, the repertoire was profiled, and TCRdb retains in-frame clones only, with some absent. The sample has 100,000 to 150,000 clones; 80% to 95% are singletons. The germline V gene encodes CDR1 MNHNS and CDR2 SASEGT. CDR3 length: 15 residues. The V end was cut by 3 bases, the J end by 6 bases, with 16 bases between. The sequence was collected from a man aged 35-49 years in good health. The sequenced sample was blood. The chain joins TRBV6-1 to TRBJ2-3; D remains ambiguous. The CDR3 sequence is CASSDRVGKSDTQYF. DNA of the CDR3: TGTGCCAGCAGTGATCGGGTGGGAAAGTCGGATACGCAGTATTTT.